Presented here are 7 T cell receptor beta chains from one specimen sequenced in a study of T cells in Graves' hyperthyroidism and ophthalmopathy. Using RNA transcripts as the source, TCR beta CDR3 regions were amplified. Initially, a first-round RT-PCR of the TCR CDR3 employed the HTBI primer set. Each CDR3 protein is one row after TCRdb ran MiXCR on the multiplex PCR reads. The repertoire holds approximately 520,000 distinct CDR3 sequences, with roughly 24% as singletons. Sequencing was carried out using blood. Source of these receptors: a woman younger than 45 with Graves' ophthalmopathy.

This clonotype was observed many times. The V gene is TRBV6-1, the J gene TRBJ1-2; possibly TRBD1 for D (5 bases). V lost 6 bases, J lost 0 bases, and 8 bases lay in between. The CDR3 consists of 13 residues. Germline-derived CDR1 and CDR2 are MNHNS and SASEGT. The CDR3 reads CASRRDANYGYTF. The CDR3 nucleotides read TGTGCCAGCAGACGGGACGCTAACTATGGCTACACCTTC.

In DNA, the CDR3 is TGTGCCACCAGTGATACCAACGATCAGCCCCAGCATTTT. The encoded protein is CATSDTNDQPQHF. The chain recombines TRBV24-1 with TRBJ1-5; no definite D call. V shed 3 bases and J shed 5 bases, with 7 bases lying between them. Germline CDR1 KGHDR, CDR2 SFDVKD. The CDR3 runs to 13 residues.

The sample holds many counts of this clonotype. The rearrangement uses TRBV4-2 and TRBJ1-1, with 9 bases matching TRBD1. Unmatched junction bases numbered 2, after V lost 2 bases and J lost 4 bases. Germline V gene data show CDR1 as LGHNA and CDR2 as YNFKEQ. This CDR3 spans 14 amino acids. The CDR3 reads CASSQKTGGTEAFF. CDR3 bases: TGTGCCAGCAGCCAAAAGACAGGGGGCACTGAAGCTTTCTTT.

This rearrangement joins TRBV29-1 to TRBJ1-1; TRBD1 might be the D (6 bases). The CDR3 covers 9 residues. Trimming pared 7 bases from V and 11 bases from J, leaving 11 bases between. Per the germline V gene, CDR1 is SQVTM and CDR2 is ANQGSEA. CDR3 in amino acids: CSADSGAFF. For the CDR3, the DNA is TGCAGCGCGGACAGTGGCGCTTTCTTT.

This clonotype was counted between two and nine times. The chain links TRBV3-1 to TRBJ2-7; TRBD1 matches at 9 bases. The trim removed 5 bases at V and 3 bases at J, leaving 5 bases unmatched. The CDR3 is 14 residues long. Germline lookup yields CDR1 LGHDT and CDR2 YNNKEL (reference sequence). CDR3 nucleotide sequence: TGTGCCAGCAGCTACGGACAGGGGCGCTACGAGCAGTACTTC. Translating it yields CASSYGQGRYEQYF.

The chain carries TRBV12-3 or TRBV12-4 and TRBJ2-7; a possible D gene is TRBD1 (6 bases). The CDR3 sequence is 15 residues long. V was cut by 5 bases and J by 6 bases, with 20 bases left in between. CDR3 sequence: CASSASGPRGSEQYF. CDR3 bases: TGTGCCAGCAGTGCTTCCGGGCCCAGGGGCTCCGAGCAGTACTTC.

This clonotype was observed many times. The CDR3 sequence: CASSLGGTYEQYF. The CDR3 DNA reads TGCGCCAGCAGCTTGGGGGGGACCTACGAGCAGTACTTC. V gene TRBV5-1 combines with J gene TRBJ2-7, with D possibly being TRBD1 or TRBD2 (5 bases each). The CDR3 has 13 residues. Trimming cost V 0 bases and J 2 bases, with 6 bases left between them. The germline CDR1 and CDR2 sequences are SGHRS and YFSETQ. Full variable domain (remainder filled in from reference TRBV5-1 and TRBJ2-7): KAGVTQTPRYLIKTRGQQVTLSCSPISGHRSVSWYQQTPGQGLQFLFEYFSETQRNKGNFPGRFSGRQFSNSRSEMNVSTLELGDSALYLCASSLGGTYEQYFGPGTRLTVT.